Given below is one TCR beta chain in context. The data are from a study of glioma-infiltrating T cells after dendritic cell vaccination. Study background: Between the early 2000s and the early 2010s, patients got autologous tumor lysate-pulsed dendritic cell vaccines.

Amplification used 60 V beta primers and 13 J beta primers. This table comes from immunoSEQ multiplex PCR, and its TCRdb copy is limited to in-frame clones, with some not included. The table shows almost 65,000 clones, with approximately 78% occurring only once. Only patients with spare fresh-frozen tumor and over two years of follow-up were included. Germline V gives CDR1 SGHTA, CDR2 FQGNSA. The CDR3 length is 15 residues. V lost 1 base and J lost 7, with 14 bases in between. The chain is built from TRBV7-2 and TRBJ1-5; D is possibly TRBD1 (6 bases). Material: blood, obtained before dendritic cell vaccination. The receptor was isolated from a human donor with glioblastoma. CDR3 residues: CASSLEGQGLQPQHF. DNA for the CDR3: TGTGCCAGCAGCTTAGAAGGGCAGGGGTTACAGCCCCAGCATTTT.